The table lists the clone carrying this T cell receptor beta chain with a few counts. Its antigen is unknown. The data stem from a study of blood T cells in healthy people across ages. Trimming cost V 10 bases and J 4 bases, with 16 bases left between them. This CDR3 comprises 13 residues. Germline CDR1 is MNHNY and CDR2 is SVGAGI (reference sequence). Study-wide points: Higher diversity and more naive CD4+ cells were features of long-lived donors, compared to aged donors.

Healthy Caucasian individuals from Russia aged about 6 to 95 served as donors. The use of a sample-barcoded 5' primer and a J-beta primer mix characterized a second PCR of about 6 to 12 cycles. Each cDNA molecule was tagged by a template-switch adaptor that had 12 random nucleotides. TCRdb re-called the 5' RACE reads through MiXCR, storing one row per CDR3 protein. The sample has 750,000 to 1,000,000 distinct CDR3 sequences, under 35% seen once. These data also formed part of another study, on T cells of mothers and their children. That study reports: Each mother gave over 8 million TCR beta CDR3 reads; each child, about 3 million.

This chain uses TRBV6-6 with TRBJ1-2; the D is unclear. The receptor was isolated from a woman in her thirties or forties in good health. Sequencing was carried out using blood. CDR3 region: CATTAGYIYGYTF. The CDR3 nucleotides are TGTGCCACAACGGCGGGGTATATCTATGGCTACACCTTC.